Listed here are 9 T cell receptor beta chains from one sample, sequenced in a study of T cells in Graves' hyperthyroidism and ophthalmopathy. TCR beta CDR3 sequences were amplified from RNA transcripts. An initial round of RT-PCR targeting the TCR CDR3 relied on the HTBI primer set. TCRdb passed the multiplex PCR reads through MiXCR, listing each CDR3 protein once. The profile shows fewer than 400,000 distinct CDR3 sequences, 11% to 15% of them singletons. Sequenced input: blood. These receptors came from a man aged 45 to 65 with Graves' ophthalmopathy.

As for this clonotype: Since a much larger clone is just one base distant, this may be a read error. The V call is TRBV30, the J call TRBJ1-2, with D unresolved. CDR1 is GTSNPN and CDR2 is SVGIG in the germline V gene (reference sequence). The CDR3 has 14 amino acids. This chain's CDR3 is CTWSVERANYGYTF. CDR3 in DNA: TGTACCTGGAGTGTAGAACGAGCTAACTATGGCTACACCTTC.

The chain recombines TRBV14 with TRBJ2-5; D gene unclear. There are 15 residues in the CDR3. V lost 1 base to trimming and J lost 1 base, with 10 bases between them. From germline, CDR1 is SGHDN and CDR2 FVKESK. The DNA for the CDR3 is TGTGCCAGCAGCCAAGTCCGTCCAGGCCAAGAGACCCAGTACTTC. Encoded protein: CASSQVRPGQETQYF.

The V call is TRBV10-1, the J call TRBJ2-3; D unclear. This CDR3 has 13 residues. Trimming took off 6 bases at V and 2 bases at J, with 9 bases between the two ends. Germline CDR1 WNHNN, CDR2 SYGVQD (reference sequence). The CDR3 DNA follows: TGCGCCAGCAGAGACCCGAACACAGATACGCAGTATTTT. Its protein is CASRDPNTDTQYF.

The table lists this clonotype with many counts. This chain connects TRBV11-3 to TRBJ2-1, with 9 positions matching TRBD1. The length of the CDR3 is 14 residues. The ends lost 5 bases at V and 6 bases at J; junction bases unmatched: 5. Per the germline V gene, CDR1 is SGHNT and CDR2 is YENEEA. This CDR3 reads CASSPSTGGNEQFF. The CDR3 DNA is TGTGCCAGCAGCCCGTCGACAGGGGGCAATGAGCAGTTCTTC.

This clonotype occurred a few times. The rearrangement links TRBV27 to TRBJ1-6; D is ambiguous. The germline V and J ends were trimmed by 2 bases and 10 bases, with 12 bases remaining between them. Germline-derived CDR1 and CDR2 are MNHEY and SMNVEV (reference sequence). The CDR3 runs to 14 residues. The CDR3 spells CASSLHKKMSPLHF. The CDR3 DNA is TGTGCCAGCAGTTTACATAAGAAGATGTCACCCCTCCACTTT.

This clonotype was seen many times. This sequence joins TRBV11-3 and TRBJ1-1; TRBD1 matches 7 bases. Germline CDR1 SGHNT, CDR2 YENEEA. This CDR3 has 14 amino acids. With 5 bases clipped from V and 1 base from J, the junction kept 4 bases outside the gene matches. This chain's CDR3 is CASSGTVQNTEAFF. The CDR3 region has the DNA TGTGCCAGCAGCGGGACAGTGCAGAACACTGAAGCTTTCTTT. The complete variable domain, with remaining parts taken from reference TRBV11-3 and TRBJ1-1, reads EAGVVQSPRYKIIEKKQPVAFWCNPISGHNTLYWYLQNLGQGPELLIRYENEEAVDDSQLPKDRFSAERLKGVDSTLKIQPAELGDSAVYLCASSGTVQNTEAFFGQGTRLTVV.

This clonotype was observed many times. The rearrangement uses TRBV5-1 and TRBJ2-1; 14 nucleotides line up with TRBD2. Germline CDR1 and CDR2: SGHRS and YFSETQ. J lost 5 bases, V lost 4 bases, and 2 bases had no gene match. The CDR3 length is 15 residues. The CDR3 loop is CASSLTSGRDNEQFF. CDR3 in DNA: TGCGCCAGCAGCCTGACTAGCGGGAGGGACAATGAGCAGTTCTTC.

This clonotype was recorded many times. This sequence joins TRBV2 and TRBJ1-2, with TRBD1 identical over 8 bases. In germline, CDR1 is SNHLY, CDR2 FYNNEI. J was trimmed by 0 bases and V by 6 bases; bases with no gene match: 3. The CDR3 covers 14 residues. The CDR3 DNA sequence: TGTGCCAGCAGGCGACAGGGGACTAACTATGGCTACACCTTC. Translation: CASRRQGTNYGYTF. The full variable domain, its missing parts supplied by reference TRBV2 and TRBJ1-2, is EPEVTQTPSHQVTQMGQEVILRCVPISNHLYFYWYRQILGQKVEFLVSFYNNEISEKSEIFDDQFSVERPDGSNFTLKIRSTKLEDSAMYFCASRRQGTNYGYTFGSGTRLTVV.

Only a few counts were recorded for this clonotype. The chain recombines TRBV6-1 with TRBJ2-1; 9 bases match TRBD2. V gave up 10 bases and J gave up 7 bases; unmatched junction bases: 14. Looked up from germline, CDR1 is MNHNS and CDR2 is SASEGT. This CDR3 is built from 15 residues. DNA of the CDR3: TGTGCCACCCACTCGGCTAGCGGGGCCATAAATGAGCAGTTCTTC. It specifies CATHSASGAINEQFF.